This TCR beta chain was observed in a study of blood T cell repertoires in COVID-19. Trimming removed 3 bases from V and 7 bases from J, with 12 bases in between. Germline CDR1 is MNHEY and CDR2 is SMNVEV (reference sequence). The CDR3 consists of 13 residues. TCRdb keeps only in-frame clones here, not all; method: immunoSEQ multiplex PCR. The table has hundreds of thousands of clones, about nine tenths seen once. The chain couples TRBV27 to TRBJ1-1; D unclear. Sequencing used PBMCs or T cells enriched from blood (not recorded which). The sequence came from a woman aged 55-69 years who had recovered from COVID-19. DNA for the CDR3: TGTGCCAGCAGTTTGATAGCGGGTGGTGAAGCTTTCTTT. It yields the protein CASSLIAGGEAFF.